The present TCR beta chain was sequenced within a study of response to subunit inactivated influenza vaccine. Study-level findings and limits: Seasonal influenza vaccination, on each occasion, was suggested by the authors to recruit few new T cells.

Comment on this clonotype: Its antigen is not known.

TCRdb reprocessed the RT-PCR reads via MiXCR and lists one record per CDR3 protein. The sample lists roughly 520,000 distinct CDR3 sequences; 25% were seen once. The CDR3 runs 14 residues. With V trimmed by 8 bases and J by 5 bases, 10 bases remained unmatched. Germline V gene sequence: CDR1 MDHEN, CDR2 SYDVKM. V is TRBV28 and J is TRBJ2-7; 9 bases align to TRBD1. The source is a man aged 45 to 65 who received an inactivated influenza vaccine. This material consisted of CD4+ T cells sorted from PBMCs, taken around 5 days after vaccination. The CDR3 is CASAQGQGRDEQYF. DNA of the CDR3: TGTGCCAGCGCCCAGGGACAGGGAAGGGACGAGCAGTACTTC.